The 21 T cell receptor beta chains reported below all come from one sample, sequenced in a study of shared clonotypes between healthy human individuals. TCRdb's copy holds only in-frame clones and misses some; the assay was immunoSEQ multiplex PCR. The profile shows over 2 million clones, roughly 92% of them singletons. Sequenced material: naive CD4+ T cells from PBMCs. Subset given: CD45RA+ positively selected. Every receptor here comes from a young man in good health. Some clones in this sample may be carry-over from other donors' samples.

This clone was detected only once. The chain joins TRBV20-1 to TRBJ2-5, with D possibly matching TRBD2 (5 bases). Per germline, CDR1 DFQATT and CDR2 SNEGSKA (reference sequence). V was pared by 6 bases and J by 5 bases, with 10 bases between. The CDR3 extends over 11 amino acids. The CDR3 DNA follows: TGCAGTGCCCTTAGGAGGGAGACCCAGTACTTC. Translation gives CSALRRETQYF.

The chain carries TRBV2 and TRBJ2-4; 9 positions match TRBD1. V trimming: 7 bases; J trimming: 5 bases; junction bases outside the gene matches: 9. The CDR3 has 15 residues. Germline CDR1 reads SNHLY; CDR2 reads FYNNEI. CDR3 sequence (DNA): TGTGCCAGCATGGGACTTGGACAGGGGCAAAACATTCAGTACTTC. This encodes CASMGLGQGQNIQYF.

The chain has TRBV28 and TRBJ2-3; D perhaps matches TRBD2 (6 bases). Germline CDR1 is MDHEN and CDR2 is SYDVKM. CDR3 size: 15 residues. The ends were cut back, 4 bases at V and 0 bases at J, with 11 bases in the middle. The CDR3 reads CASSSRGTSTDTQYF. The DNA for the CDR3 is TGTGCCAGCAGTTCCCGCGGGACCAGCACAGATACGCAGTATTTT.

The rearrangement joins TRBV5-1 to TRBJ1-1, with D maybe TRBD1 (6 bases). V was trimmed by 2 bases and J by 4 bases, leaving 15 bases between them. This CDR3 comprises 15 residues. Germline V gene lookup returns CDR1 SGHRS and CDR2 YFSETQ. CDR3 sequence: CASSLLQGGGTEAFF. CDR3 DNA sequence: TGCGCCAGCAGCTTATTACAGGGAGGGGGCACTGAAGCTTTCTTT.

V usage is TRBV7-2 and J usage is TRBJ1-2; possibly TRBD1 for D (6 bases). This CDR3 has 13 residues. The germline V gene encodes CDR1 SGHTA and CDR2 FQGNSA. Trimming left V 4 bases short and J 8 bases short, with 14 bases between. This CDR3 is CASSSQQGHGYTF. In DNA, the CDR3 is TGTGCCAGCAGCTCGCAACAGGGACACGGCTACACCTTC. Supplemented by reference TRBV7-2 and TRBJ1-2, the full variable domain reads GAGVSQSPSNKVTEKGKDVELRCDPISGHTALYWYRQSLGQGLEFLIYFQGNSAPDKSGLPSDRFSAERTGGSVSTLTIQRTQQEDSAVYLCASSSQQGHGYTFGSGTRLTVV.

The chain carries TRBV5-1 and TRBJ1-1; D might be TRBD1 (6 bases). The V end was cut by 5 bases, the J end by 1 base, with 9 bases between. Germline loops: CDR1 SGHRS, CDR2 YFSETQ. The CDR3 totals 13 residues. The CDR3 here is CASRGGPNTEAFF. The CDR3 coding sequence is TGCGCCAGCAGAGGGGGGCCGAACACTGAAGCTTTCTTT.

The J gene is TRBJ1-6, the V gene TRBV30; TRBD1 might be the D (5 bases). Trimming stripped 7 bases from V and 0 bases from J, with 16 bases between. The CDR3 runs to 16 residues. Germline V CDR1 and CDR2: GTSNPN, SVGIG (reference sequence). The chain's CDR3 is CAFSSGTSSYNSPLHF. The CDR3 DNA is TGTGCCTTTTCTTCGGGGACCAGCTCCTATAATTCACCCCTCCACTTT.

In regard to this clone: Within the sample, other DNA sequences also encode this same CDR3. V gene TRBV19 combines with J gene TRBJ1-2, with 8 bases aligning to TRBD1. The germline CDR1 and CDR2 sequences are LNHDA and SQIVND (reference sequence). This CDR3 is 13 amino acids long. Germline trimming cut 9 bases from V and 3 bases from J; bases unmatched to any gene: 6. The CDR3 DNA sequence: TGTGCCAGCTCTATACAGGGGGACTATGGCTACACCTTC. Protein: CASSIQGDYGYTF.

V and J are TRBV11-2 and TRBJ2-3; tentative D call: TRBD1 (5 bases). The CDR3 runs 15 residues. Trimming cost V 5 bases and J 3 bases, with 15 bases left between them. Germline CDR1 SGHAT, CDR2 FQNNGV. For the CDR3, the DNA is TGTGCCAGCAGCCTAGGGGCAGGGTTAACAGATACGCAGTATTTT. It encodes CASSLGAGLTDTQYF.

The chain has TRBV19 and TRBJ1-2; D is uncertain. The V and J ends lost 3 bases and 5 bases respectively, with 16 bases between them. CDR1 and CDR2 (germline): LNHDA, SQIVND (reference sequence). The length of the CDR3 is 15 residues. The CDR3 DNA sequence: TGTGCCAGTAGTATGGTCCAGGAGTCTCGGTATGGCTACACCTTC. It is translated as CASSMVQESRYGYTF.

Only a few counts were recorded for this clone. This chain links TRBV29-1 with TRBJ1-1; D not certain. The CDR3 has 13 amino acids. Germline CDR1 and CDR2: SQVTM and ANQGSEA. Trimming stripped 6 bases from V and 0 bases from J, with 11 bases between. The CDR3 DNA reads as TGCAGCGTAGACCGGGATGTGAACACTGAAGCTTTCTTT. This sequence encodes CSVDRDVNTEAFF.

The CDR3 coding sequence is TGTGCCAGCAGCCCACAGGGGACCCTCACCGGGGAGCTGTTTTTT. Its translation is CASSPQGTLTGELFF. This chain uses TRBV6-5 with TRBJ2-2, with 7 bases identical to TRBD1. The junction had 8 bases not matched to a gene; V was cut back by 6 bases and J by 4 bases. CDR3 length: 15 residues. The germline gives CDR1 MNHEY, CDR2 SVGAGI.

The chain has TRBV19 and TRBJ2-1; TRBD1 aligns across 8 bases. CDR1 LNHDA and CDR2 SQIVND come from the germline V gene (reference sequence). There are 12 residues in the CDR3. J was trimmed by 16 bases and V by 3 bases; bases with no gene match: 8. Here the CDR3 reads CASSIATGGKFF. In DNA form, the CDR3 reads TGTGCCAGTAGTATCGCTACAGGGGGGAAATTCTTC.

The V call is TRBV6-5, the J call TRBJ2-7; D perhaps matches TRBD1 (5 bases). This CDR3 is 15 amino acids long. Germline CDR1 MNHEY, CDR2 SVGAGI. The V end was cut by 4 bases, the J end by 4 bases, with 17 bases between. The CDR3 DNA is TGTGCCAGCAGTTCCCACCCCAGGACATTTTACGAGCAGTACTTC. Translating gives CASSSHPRTFYEQYF.

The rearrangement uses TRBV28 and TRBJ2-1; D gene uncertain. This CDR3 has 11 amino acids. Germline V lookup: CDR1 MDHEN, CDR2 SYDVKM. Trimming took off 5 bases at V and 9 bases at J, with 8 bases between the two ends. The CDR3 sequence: CASSTYGEQFF. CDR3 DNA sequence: TGTGCCAGCAGTACCTACGGTGAGCAGTTCTTC.

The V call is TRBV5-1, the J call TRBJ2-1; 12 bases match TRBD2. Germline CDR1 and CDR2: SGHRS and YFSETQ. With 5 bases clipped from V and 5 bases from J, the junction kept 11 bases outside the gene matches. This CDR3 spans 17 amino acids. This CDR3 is CASSPTSGRTLHNEQFF. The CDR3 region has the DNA TGCGCCAGCAGTCCTACTAGCGGGAGGACCCTCCACAATGAGCAGTTCTTC.

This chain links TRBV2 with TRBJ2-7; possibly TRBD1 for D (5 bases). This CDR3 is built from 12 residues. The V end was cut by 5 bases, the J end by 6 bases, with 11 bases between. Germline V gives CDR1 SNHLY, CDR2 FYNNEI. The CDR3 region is CASSNQGGEQYF. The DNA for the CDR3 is TGTGCCAGCAGTAATCAGGGTGGCGAGCAGTACTTC.

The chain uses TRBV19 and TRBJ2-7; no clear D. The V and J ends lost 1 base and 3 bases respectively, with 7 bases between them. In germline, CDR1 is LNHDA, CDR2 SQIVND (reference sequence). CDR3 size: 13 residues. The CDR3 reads CASSIGPFYEQYF. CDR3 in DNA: TGTGCCAGTAGTATAGGACCCTTCTACGAGCAGTACTTC.

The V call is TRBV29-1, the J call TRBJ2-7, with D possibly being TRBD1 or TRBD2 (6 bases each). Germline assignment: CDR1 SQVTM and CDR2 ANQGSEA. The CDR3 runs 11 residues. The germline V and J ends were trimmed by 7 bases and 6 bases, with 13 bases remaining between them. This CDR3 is CSADRGREQYF. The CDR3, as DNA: TGCAGCGCCGACCGGGGGCGCGAGCAGTACTTC.

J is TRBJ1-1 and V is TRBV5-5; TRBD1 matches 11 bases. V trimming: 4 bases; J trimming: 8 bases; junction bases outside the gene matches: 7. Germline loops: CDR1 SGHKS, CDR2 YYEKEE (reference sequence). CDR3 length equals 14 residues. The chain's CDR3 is CASSTWTGGGEAFF. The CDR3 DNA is TGTGCCAGCAGCACCTGGACAGGGGGCGGCGAAGCTTTCTTT.

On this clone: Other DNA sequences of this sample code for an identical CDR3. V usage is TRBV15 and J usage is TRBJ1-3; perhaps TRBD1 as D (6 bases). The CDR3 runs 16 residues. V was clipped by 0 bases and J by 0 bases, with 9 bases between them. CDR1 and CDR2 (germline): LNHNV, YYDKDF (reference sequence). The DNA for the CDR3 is TGTGCCACCAGCAGAGATCCGGGGGCCTCTGGAAACACCATATATTTT. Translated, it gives CATSRDPGASGNTIYF.